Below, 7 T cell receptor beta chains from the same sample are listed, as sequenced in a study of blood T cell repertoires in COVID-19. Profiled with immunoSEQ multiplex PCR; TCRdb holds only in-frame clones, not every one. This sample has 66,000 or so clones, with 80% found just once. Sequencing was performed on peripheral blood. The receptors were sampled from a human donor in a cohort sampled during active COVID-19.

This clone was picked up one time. CDR3 DNA sequence: TGTGCCAGCAGCTCTCGGAATCTAGCGGGACAAGAGACCCAGTACTTC. This gives the protein CASSSRNLAGQETQYF. The rearrangement uses TRBV7-9 and TRBJ2-5; 9 bases are shared with TRBD2. The CDR3 loop spans 16 amino acids. Germline lookup yields CDR1 SEHNR and CDR2 FQNEAQ (reference sequence). The V segment lost 4 bases and the J segment 2 bases; nucleotides outside the gene matches: 8.

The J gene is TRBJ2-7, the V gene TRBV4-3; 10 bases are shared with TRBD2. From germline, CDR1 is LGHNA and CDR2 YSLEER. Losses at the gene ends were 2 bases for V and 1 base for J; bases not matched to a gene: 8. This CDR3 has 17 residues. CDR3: CASSQHWSSGRSYEQYF. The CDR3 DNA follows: TGCGCCAGCAGCCAACATTGGTCTAGCGGGAGATCCTACGAGCAGTACTTC.

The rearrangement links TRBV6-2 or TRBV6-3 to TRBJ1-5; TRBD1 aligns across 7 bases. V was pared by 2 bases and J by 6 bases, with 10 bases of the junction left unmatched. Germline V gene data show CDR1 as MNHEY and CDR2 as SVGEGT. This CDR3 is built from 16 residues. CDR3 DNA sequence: TGTGCCAGCAGTTACGGGCGGGGACAGACAATTCAGCCCCAGCATTTT. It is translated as CASSYGRGQTIQPQHF.

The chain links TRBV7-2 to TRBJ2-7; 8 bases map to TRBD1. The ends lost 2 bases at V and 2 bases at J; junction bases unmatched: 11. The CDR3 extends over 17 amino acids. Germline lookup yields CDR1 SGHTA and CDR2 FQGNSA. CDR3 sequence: CASSLRGDRTKTYEQYF. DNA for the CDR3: TGTGCCAGCAGCTTAAGAGGGGACAGGACAAAAACCTACGAGCAGTACTTC.

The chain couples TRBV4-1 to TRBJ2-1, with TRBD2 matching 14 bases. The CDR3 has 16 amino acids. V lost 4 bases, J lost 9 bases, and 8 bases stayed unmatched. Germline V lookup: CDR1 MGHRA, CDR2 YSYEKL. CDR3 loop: CASSPLTSGGVREQFF. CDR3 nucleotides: TGCGCCAGCAGCCCCCTGACTAGCGGGGGGGTGCGTGAGCAGTTCTTC.

CDR3 region: CASSLGQEGTQYF. CDR3 sequence (DNA): TGTGCCAGCAGTTTAGGGCAGGAGGGGACCCAGTACTTC. This rearrangement joins TRBV12-3 or TRBV12-4 to TRBJ2-5; possibly TRBD2 for D (6 bases). The CDR3 extends over 13 amino acids. Trimming shortened V by 1 base and J by 7 bases, and 10 bases separated the two germline ends.

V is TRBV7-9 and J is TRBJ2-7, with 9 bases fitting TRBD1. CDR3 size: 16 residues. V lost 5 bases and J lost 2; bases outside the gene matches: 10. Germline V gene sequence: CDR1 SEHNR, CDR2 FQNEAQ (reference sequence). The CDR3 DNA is TGTGCCAGCAGCCCGGTTGTCGGACAGGGGACCTACGAGCAGTACTTC. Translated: CASSPVVGQGTYEQYF.